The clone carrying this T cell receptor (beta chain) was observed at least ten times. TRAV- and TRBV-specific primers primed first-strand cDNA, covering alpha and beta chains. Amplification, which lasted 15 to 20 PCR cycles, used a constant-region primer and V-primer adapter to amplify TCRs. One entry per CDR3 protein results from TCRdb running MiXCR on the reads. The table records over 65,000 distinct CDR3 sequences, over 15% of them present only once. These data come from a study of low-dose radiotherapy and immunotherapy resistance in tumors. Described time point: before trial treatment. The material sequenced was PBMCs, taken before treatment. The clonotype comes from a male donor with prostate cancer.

CDR3 nucleotides: TGCAGTGCTAGAGATTGGTCTAGCGGGGGTACCGGGGAGCTGTTTTTT. This gives the protein CSARDWSSGGTGELFF. V is TRBV20-1 and J is TRBJ2-2; 10 bases are shared with TRBD2. Germline assignment: CDR1 DFQATT and CDR2 SNEGSKA (reference sequence). This CDR3 spans 16 amino acids. V shed 0 bases, J shed 5 bases, and the junction held 6 bases outside the gene matches.